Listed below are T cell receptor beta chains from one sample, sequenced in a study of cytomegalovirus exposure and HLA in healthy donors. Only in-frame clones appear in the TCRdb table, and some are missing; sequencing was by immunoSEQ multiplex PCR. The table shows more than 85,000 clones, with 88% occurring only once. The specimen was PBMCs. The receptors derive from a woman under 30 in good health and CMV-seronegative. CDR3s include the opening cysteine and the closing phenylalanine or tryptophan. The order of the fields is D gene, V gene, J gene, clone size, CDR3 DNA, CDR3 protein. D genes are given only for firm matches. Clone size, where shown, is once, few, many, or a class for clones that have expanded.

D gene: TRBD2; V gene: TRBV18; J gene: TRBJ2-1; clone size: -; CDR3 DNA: TGTGCCAGCTCAACTAGCGCCTTCTCCTACAATGAGCAGTTCTTC; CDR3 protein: CASSTSAFSYNEQFF
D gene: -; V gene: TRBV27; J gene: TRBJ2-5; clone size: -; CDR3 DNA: TGTGCCAGCAGTCCCCGGGACTCCGAAGAGACCCAGTACTTC; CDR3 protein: CASSPRDSEETQYF
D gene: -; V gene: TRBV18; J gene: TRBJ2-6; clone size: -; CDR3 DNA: TGTGCCAGCTCACGCGGACAGAGCTCTGGGGCCAACGTCCTGACTTTC; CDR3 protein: CASSRGQSSGANVLTF
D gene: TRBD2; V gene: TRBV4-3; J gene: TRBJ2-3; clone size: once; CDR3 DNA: TGCGCCAGCAGCCAAGATCATCAGCGGGAGGGCATCGCAGATACGCAGTATTTT; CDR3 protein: CASSQDHQREGIADTQYF
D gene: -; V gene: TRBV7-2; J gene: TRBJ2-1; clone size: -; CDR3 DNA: TGTGCCAGCAGCTTAGATTCGGGTGAGCAGTTCTTC; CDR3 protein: CASSLDSGEQFF
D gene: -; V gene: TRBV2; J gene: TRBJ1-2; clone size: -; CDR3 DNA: TGTGCCAGCAGGGTACAGGAGAACTATGGCTACACCTTC; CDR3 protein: CASRVQENYGYTF
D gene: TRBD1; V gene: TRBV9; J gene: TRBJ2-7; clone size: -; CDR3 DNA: TGTGCCAGCAGCCCGGAACACAGGGGCGTATTTTCTTACGAGCAGTACTTC; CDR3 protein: CASSPEHRGVFSYEQYF
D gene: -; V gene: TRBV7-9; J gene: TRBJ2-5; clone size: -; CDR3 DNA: TGTGCCAGCAGCCCCCGAGGGGAGACCCAGTACTTC; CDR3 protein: CASSPRGETQYF
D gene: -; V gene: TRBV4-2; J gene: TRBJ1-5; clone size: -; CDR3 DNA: TGTGCCAGCAGCCAAGGGCAGGGTTTGGAGCCCCAGCATTTT; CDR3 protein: CASSQGQGLEPQHF
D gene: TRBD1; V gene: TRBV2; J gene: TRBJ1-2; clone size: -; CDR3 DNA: TGTGCCAGCAAACGGGACAGCAACTATGGCTACACCTTC; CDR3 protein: CASKRDSNYGYTF
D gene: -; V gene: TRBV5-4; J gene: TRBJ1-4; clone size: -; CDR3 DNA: TGTGCCAGCAGCTTGAGGTCGGCGGGAAATGAAAAACTGTTTTTT; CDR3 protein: CASSLRSAGNEKLFF
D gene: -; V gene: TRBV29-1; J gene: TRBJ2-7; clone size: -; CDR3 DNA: TGCAGCGTTGATTCCGGCTCCTACGAGCAGTACTTC; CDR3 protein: CSVDSGSYEQYF
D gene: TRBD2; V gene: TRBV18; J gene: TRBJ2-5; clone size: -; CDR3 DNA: TGTGCCAGCTCACCACCCTGGACTAGCGGGGGCCAAGAGACCCAGTACTTC; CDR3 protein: CASSPPWTSGGQETQYF
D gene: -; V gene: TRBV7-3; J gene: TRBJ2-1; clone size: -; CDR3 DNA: TGTGCCAGCAGCTTGGGGACATGGAATGAGCAGTTCTTC; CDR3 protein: CASSLGTWNEQFF
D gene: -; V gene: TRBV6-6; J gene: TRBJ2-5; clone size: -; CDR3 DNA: TGTGCCAGCAGTTCCCAACAAGAGACCCAGTACTTC; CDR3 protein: CASSSQQETQYF
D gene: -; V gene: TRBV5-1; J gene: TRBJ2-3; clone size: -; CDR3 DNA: TGCGCCAGCAGCCCCGACGGGCCTTACGGAGGGGATACGCAGTATTTT; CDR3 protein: CASSPDGPYGGDTQYF
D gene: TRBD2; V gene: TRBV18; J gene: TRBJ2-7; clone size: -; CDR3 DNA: TGTGCCAGCTCACCAGCGGGGGGGTACGAGCAGTACTTC; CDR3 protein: CASSPAGGYEQYF
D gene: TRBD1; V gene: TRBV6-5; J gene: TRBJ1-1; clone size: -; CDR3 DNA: TGTGCCAGCAGTCGAATAAGGACAGGTTCGACTGAAGCTTTCTTT; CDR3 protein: CASSRIRTGSTEAFF
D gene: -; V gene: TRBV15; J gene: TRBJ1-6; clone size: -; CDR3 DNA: TGTGCCACCAGCAGAGAGTTTGGGGGGACCGTGAATTCACCCCTCCACTTT; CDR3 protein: CATSREFGGTVNSPLHF
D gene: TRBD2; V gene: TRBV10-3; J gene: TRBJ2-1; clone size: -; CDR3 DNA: TGTGCCATCAGCCTGGCGCGGGGCGGGGGGATATACAATGAGCAGTTCTTC; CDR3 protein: CAISLARGGGIYNEQFF
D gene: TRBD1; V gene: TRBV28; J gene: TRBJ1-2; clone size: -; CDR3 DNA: TGTGCCAGCAGTTTTACCGGGACAGGCGAGGGGACCTATGGCTACACCTTC; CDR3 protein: CASSFTGTGEGTYGYTF
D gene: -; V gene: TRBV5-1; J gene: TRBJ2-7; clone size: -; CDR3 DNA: TGCGCCAGCAGCTGGGGGCTGACTAGCAGGAGCTCCTACGAGCAGTACTTC; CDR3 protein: CASSWGLTSRSSYEQYF
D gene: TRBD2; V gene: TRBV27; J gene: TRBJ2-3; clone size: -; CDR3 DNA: TGTGCCAGCAGCCCCACTAGCGGGGGGGGCACAGATACGCAGTATTTT; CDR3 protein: CASSPTSGGGTDTQYF
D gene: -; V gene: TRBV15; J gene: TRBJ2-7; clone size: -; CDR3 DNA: TGTGCCACCAGCAGGGGGGGGCAGGTCGGGGACGAGCAGTACTTC; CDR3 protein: CATSRGGQVGDEQYF
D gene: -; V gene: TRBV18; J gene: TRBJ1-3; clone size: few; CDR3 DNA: TGTGCCAGCTCTCTCCAGGGATTCTCTGGAAACACCATATATTTT; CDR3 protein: CASSLQGFSGNTIYF
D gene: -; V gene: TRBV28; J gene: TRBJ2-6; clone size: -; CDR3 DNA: TGTGCCAGCAGTTTCCAATCTGGGGCCAACGTCCTGACTTTC; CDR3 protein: CASSFQSGANVLTF
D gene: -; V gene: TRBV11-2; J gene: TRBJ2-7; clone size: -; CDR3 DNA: TGTGCCAGCAGCGTAGACACAACCTACGAGCAGTACTTC; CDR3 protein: CASSVDTTYEQYF
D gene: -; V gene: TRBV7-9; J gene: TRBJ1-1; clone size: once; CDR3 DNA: TGTGCCAGCAGCTCGCGATATAACAGGGAGACGTCGACTGAAGCTTTCTTT; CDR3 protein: CASSSRYNRETSTEAFF
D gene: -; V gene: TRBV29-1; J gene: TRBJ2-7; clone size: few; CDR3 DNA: TGCAGCGCCTGGACAGTGAGCTCCTACGAGCAGTACTTC; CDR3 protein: CSAWTVSSYEQYF
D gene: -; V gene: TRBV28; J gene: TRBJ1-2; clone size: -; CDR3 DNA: TGTGCCAGCAGGCCGGGGGGTTATGGCTACACCTTC; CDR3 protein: CASRPGGYGYTF
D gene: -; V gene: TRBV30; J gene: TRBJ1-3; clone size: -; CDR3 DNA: TGTGCCTGGAGTGAACCAGGGGACCCTGGAAACACCATATATTTT; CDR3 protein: CAWSEPGDPGNTIYF
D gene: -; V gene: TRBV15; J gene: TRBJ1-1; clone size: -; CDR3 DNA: TGTGCCACCAGCCTCAGGATTAACACTGAAGCTTTCTTT; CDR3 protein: CATSLRINTEAFF
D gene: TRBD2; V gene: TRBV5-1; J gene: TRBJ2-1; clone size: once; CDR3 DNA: TGCGCCAGCAGCTCACTAGCGAGCAGCTCCTACAATGAGCAGTTCTTC; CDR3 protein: CASSSLASSSYNEQFF
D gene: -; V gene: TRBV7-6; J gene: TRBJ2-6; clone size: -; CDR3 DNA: TGTGCCAGCAGCCATGCCGGGATCAGCTCTGGGGCCAACGTCCTGACTTTC; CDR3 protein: CASSHAGISSGANVLTF
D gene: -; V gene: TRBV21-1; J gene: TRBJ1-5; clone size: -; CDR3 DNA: TGTGCCAGCAGCCAAGCGTGGAGGGAGAGCAATCAGCCCCAGCATTTT; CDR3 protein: CASSQAWRESNQPQHF
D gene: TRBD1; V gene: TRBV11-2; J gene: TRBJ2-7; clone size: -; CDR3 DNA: TGTGCCAGCAGCCCCTCGACAGGGGGGTACGAGCAGTACTTC; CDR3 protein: CASSPSTGGYEQYF
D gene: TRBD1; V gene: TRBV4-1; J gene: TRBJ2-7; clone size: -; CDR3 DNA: TGCGCCAGCAGCCAAGAAAGAAAGGGGGCGTCGGGTTACGAGCAGTACTTC; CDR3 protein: CASSQERKGASGYEQYF
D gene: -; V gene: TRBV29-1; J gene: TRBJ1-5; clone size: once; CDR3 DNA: TGCAGCGTTGAAGGCGGGGCGGGTCAGCCCCAGCATTTT; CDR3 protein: CSVEGGAGQPQHF
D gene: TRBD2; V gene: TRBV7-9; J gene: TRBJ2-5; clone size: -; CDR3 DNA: TGTGCCAGCAGCAACTTGGGAGGACTAGCGGGGGTAGAGACCCAGTACTTC; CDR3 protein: CASSNLGGLAGVETQYF
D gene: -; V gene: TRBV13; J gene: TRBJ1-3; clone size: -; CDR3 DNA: TGTGCCAGCAGGCCCACAGGGATGGAAAACACCATATATTTT; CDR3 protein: CASRPTGMENTIYF
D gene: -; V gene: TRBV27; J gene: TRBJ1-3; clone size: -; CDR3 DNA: TGTGCCAGCAGTTTATCCGGGAGAGGGGGAAACACCATATATTTT; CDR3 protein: CASSLSGRGGNTIYF
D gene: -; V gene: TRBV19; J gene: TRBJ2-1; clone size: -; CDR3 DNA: TGTGCCAGTAGTACCAGGGTTAGTGAGCAGTTCTTC; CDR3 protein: CASSTRVSEQFF
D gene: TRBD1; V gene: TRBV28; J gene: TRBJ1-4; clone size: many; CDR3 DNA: TGTGCCAGCAGTCCGCCAGGGGACAGTCAAAAACTGTTTTTT; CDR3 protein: CASSPPGDSQKLFF
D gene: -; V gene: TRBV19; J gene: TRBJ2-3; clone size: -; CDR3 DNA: TGTGCCAGTAGTACCGACAGGACCAGAGATACGCAGTATTTT; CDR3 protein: CASSTDRTRDTQYF
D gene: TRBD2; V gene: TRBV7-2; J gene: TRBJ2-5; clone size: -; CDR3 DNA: TGTGCCAGCAGCTGGGGACTACAAGAGACCCAGTACTTC; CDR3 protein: CASSWGLQETQYF